These T cell receptor beta chains were read from a single sample in a study of CD8 T cells in ankylosing spondylitis. MiXCR was run by TCRdb on the 5' RACE reads, yielding one entry per CDR3 protein. The sample shows around 39,000 distinct CDR3 sequences, approximately 10% of them seen only once. The sample consisted of synovial fluid, either unsorted or a sorted T cell fraction (not recorded which). Every receptor here comes from a male donor with ankylosing spondylitis. Each CDR3 is given with its conserved first and last residue. Each record gives: clone size, D gene, V gene, J gene, CDR3 DNA, CDR3 protein. The D gene is left open where the match is weak. Only some rows state a clone size, as once, few, many or a class for expanded clones.

abundance: -
d_gene: -
v_gene: TRBV20-1
j_gene: TRBJ2-3
CDR3nt: TGCAGTGCTAGACCCGGGCCCAGCACAGATACGCAGTATTTT
CDR3aa: CSARPGPSTDTQYF

abundance: many
d_gene: -
v_gene: TRBV10-1
j_gene: TRBJ1-1
CDR3nt: TGCGCCAGCAGTCCCTTACCATTGGGCACTGAAGCTTTCTTT
CDR3aa: CASSPLPLGTEAFF

abundance: few
d_gene: TRBD1
v_gene: TRBV20-1
j_gene: TRBJ2-3
CDR3nt: TGCAGAGCTAGAGGGACAGGGGGCACAGATACGCAGTATTTT
CDR3aa: CRARGTGGTDTQYF

abundance: many
d_gene: TRBD2
v_gene: TRBV9
j_gene: TRBJ2-1
CDR3nt: TGTGCCAGCAGTACGGGCGGGAGTATCCACAATGAGCAGTTCTTC
CDR3aa: CASSTGGSIHNEQFF

abundance: many
d_gene: TRBD1
v_gene: TRBV6-1
j_gene: TRBJ2-2
CDR3nt: TGTGCCAGCATGAAAGACAGGGCTCCCGGGGAGCTGTTTTTT
CDR3aa: CASMKDRAPGELFF

abundance: few
d_gene: -
v_gene: TRBV28
j_gene: TRBJ2-6
CDR3nt: TGTGCCAGCGCGCGACTCTCTGGGGCCAACGTCCTGACTTTC
CDR3aa: CASARLSGANVLTF

abundance: few
d_gene: TRBD1
v_gene: TRBV7-6
j_gene: TRBJ2-7
CDR3nt: TGTGCCAGCAGCACCCGGACAGGGACCCCCTACGAGCAGTACTTC
CDR3aa: CASSTRTGTPYEQYF

abundance: few
d_gene: TRBD2
v_gene: TRBV20-1
j_gene: TRBJ2-1
CDR3nt: TGCAGTGCTACACGCGGGAGGCTTAGCTCCTACAATGAGCAGTTCTTC
CDR3aa: CSATRGRLSSYNEQFF

abundance: -
d_gene: TRBD2
v_gene: TRBV9
j_gene: TRBJ2-1
CDR3nt: TGTGCCAGCAGTGGACTAGACTACTCCTACAATGAGCAGTTCTTC
CDR3aa: CASSGLDYSYNEQFF

abundance: many
d_gene: -
v_gene: TRBV7-9
j_gene: TRBJ2-3
CDR3nt: TGTGCCAGCAGCCCGTCTGAAGATACGCAGTATTTT
CDR3aa: CASSPSEDTQYF

abundance: -
d_gene: TRBD2
v_gene: TRBV6-6
j_gene: TRBJ2-1
CDR3nt: TGTGCCAGCAGTTACGCTGGGGGGGATTTCTTC
CDR3aa: CASSYAGGDFF

abundance: -
d_gene: -
v_gene: TRBV27
j_gene: TRBJ2-1
CDR3nt: TGTGCCAGCAGTTTAAATAGGGAGTTCTACAATGAGCAGTTCTTC
CDR3aa: CASSLNREFYNEQFF

abundance: many
d_gene: -
v_gene: TRBV7-8
j_gene: TRBJ2-7
CDR3nt: TGTGCCAGCAGCTTAGGATCTGGAGATGCCTTTCGCGAGCAGTACTTC
CDR3aa: CASSLGSGDAFREQYF

abundance: few
d_gene: -
v_gene: TRBV7-9
j_gene: TRBJ1-5
CDR3nt: TGTGCCAGCAGCAGGGGTAATCAGCCCCAGCATTTT
CDR3aa: CASSRGNQPQHF

abundance: few
d_gene: TRBD2
v_gene: TRBV28
j_gene: TRBJ2-1
CDR3nt: TGTGCCAGCCAACCCCCCTTAGCGGGAGTCTTGCAGTTCTTC
CDR3aa: CASQPPLAGVLQFF

abundance: few
d_gene: TRBD1
v_gene: TRBV24-1
j_gene: TRBJ2-6
CDR3nt: TGTGCCACCAGCAAGACAGGGGGCGCGGGCGGGGCCAACGTCCTGACTTTC
CDR3aa: CATSKTGGAGGANVLTF

abundance: -
d_gene: TRBD1
v_gene: TRBV7-2
j_gene: TRBJ1-1
CDR3nt: TGTGCCAGCAGCGAGACAGGGACTTTAAGGGACACTGAAGCTTTCTTT
CDR3aa: CASSETGTLRDTEAFF

abundance: -
d_gene: -
v_gene: TRBV10-1
j_gene: TRBJ2-1
CDR3nt: TGCGCCAGCAGTGCCGGGGCCAGCGACACCCTTTACAATGAGCAGTTCTTC
CDR3aa: CASSAGASDTLYNEQFF

abundance: few
d_gene: -
v_gene: TRBV2
j_gene: TRBJ2-1
CDR3nt: TGTGCCAGCAGAGAGACGGTACCTAGCGCCAATGAGCAGTTCTTC
CDR3aa: CASRETVPSANEQFF

abundance: -
d_gene: TRBD2
v_gene: TRBV13
j_gene: TRBJ2-7
CDR3nt: TGTGCCAGCAGCCAAGGGGGGACTAGCGCAGCCTACGAGCAGTACTTC
CDR3aa: CASSQGGTSAAYEQYF

abundance: -
d_gene: -
v_gene: TRBV4-3
j_gene: TRBJ1-4
CDR3nt: TGCGCCAGCAGCCCTCGGACGGAGCCCTATAATGAAAAACTGTTTTTT
CDR3aa: CASSPRTEPYNEKLFF

abundance: many
d_gene: TRBD2
v_gene: TRBV5-8
j_gene: TRBJ2-7
CDR3nt: TGTGCCAGCAGCTTTGGACTAGCGGGAGTTAGCGAGCAGTACTTC
CDR3aa: CASSFGLAGVSEQYF

abundance: -
d_gene: -
v_gene: TRBV5-1
j_gene: TRBJ1-3
CDR3nt: TGCGCCAGCAGCTTGGACGGGGGGCCCGGAAACACCATATATTTT
CDR3aa: CASSLDGGPGNTIYF

abundance: -
d_gene: -
v_gene: TRBV5-1
j_gene: TRBJ2-1
CDR3nt: TGCGCCAGCACCCCCGACAATCCGCCTTACAATGAGCAGTTCTTC
CDR3aa: CASTPDNPPYNEQFF

abundance: -
d_gene: -
v_gene: TRBV20-1
j_gene: TRBJ2-3
CDR3nt: TGCAGTGCCACCGAACGGAGACGGACAGATACGCAGTATTTT
CDR3aa: CSATERRRTDTQYF

abundance: many
d_gene: -
v_gene: TRBV9
j_gene: TRBJ1-3
CDR3nt: TGTGCCAGCAGTCCGGGCTCGGGAAACACCATATATTTT
CDR3aa: CASSPGSGNTIYF

abundance: -
d_gene: -
v_gene: TRBV27
j_gene: TRBJ2-3
CDR3nt: TGTGCCAGCAGTTCCCATAGTCACACAGATACGCAGTATTTT
CDR3aa: CASSSHSHTDTQYF

abundance: -
d_gene: -
v_gene: TRBV5-1
j_gene: TRBJ2-7
CDR3nt: TGCGCCAGCAGCTTGGACTGGGGCCAGAGCTCCTACGAGCAGTACTTC
CDR3aa: CASSLDWGQSSYEQYF

abundance: many
d_gene: -
v_gene: TRBV7-9
j_gene: TRBJ2-7
CDR3nt: TGTGCCAGCAGCCGGGGGGCGGGGCCTCCATACTTC
CDR3aa: CASSRGAGPPYF

abundance: many
d_gene: -
v_gene: TRBV19
j_gene: TRBJ1-1
CDR3nt: TGTGCCAGTAGAGTTCGCGGGAACACTGAAGCTTTCTTT
CDR3aa: CASRVRGNTEAFF

abundance: many
d_gene: -
v_gene: TRBV5-6
j_gene: TRBJ2-5
CDR3nt: TGTGCCAGCAGCTTGGCGGCAGGAGAGACCCAGTACTTC
CDR3aa: CASSLAAGETQYF

abundance: few
d_gene: -
v_gene: TRBV7-8
j_gene: TRBJ2-3
CDR3nt: TGTGCCAGCAGCTTAGAACGGGGCCCCAGCACAGATACGCAGTATTTT
CDR3aa: CASSLERGPSTDTQYF

abundance: once
d_gene: -
v_gene: TRBV11-3
j_gene: TRBJ2-7
CDR3nt: TGTGCCAGCAGCTTCCTACCGCGCTACGAGCAGTACTTC
CDR3aa: CASSFLPRYEQYF

abundance: few
d_gene: TRBD2
v_gene: TRBV20-1
j_gene: TRBJ2-3
CDR3nt: TGCAGTGCTAGCGGACTAGCCCCAGATACGCAGTATTTT
CDR3aa: CSASGLAPDTQYF

abundance: many
d_gene: -
v_gene: TRBV18
j_gene: TRBJ2-1
CDR3nt: TGTGCCAGCTCAATGGCCCTTAATGAGCAGTTCTTC
CDR3aa: CASSMALNEQFF

abundance: -
d_gene: -
v_gene: TRBV19
j_gene: TRBJ1-2
CDR3nt: TGTGCCAGTAGTATAAAGCAGGTCCCCTATGGCTACACCTTC
CDR3aa: CASSIKQVPYGYTF

abundance: medium-sized
d_gene: -
v_gene: TRBV12-3/TRBV12-4
j_gene: TRBJ1-5
CDR3nt: TGTGCCAGCAGTTTAACAGAGACCTATCAGCCCCAGCATTTT
CDR3aa: CASSLTETYQPQHF

abundance: few
d_gene: TRBD2
v_gene: TRBV28
j_gene: TRBJ2-1
CDR3nt: TGTGCGAGCGGGAGCTCCTACAATGAGCAGTTCTTC
CDR3aa: CASGSSYNEQFF

abundance: few
d_gene: -
v_gene: TRBV25-1
j_gene: TRBJ2-7
CDR3nt: TGTGCCAGCAGTGATCTGGAGGTGGGGCTCTACGAGCAGTACTTC
CDR3aa: CASSDLEVGLYEQYF

abundance: -
d_gene: -
v_gene: TRBV25-1
j_gene: TRBJ2-7
CDR3nt: TGTGCCAGCAGTGATCCAGGGGTCCGGAATTACGAGCAGTACTTC
CDR3aa: CASSDPGVRNYEQYF

abundance: -
d_gene: TRBD1
v_gene: TRBV6-5
j_gene: TRBJ2-2
CDR3nt: TGTGCCAGCATTACCGGGACAGGGTACACCGGGGAGCTGTTTTTT
CDR3aa: CASITGTGYTGELFF

abundance: many
d_gene: -
v_gene: TRBV7-9
j_gene: TRBJ1-2
CDR3nt: TGTGCCAGCAGCTGGACAGCTAACTATGGCTACACCTTC
CDR3aa: CASSWTANYGYTF

abundance: many
d_gene: -
v_gene: TRBV3-1
j_gene: TRBJ2-7
CDR3nt: TGTGCCAGCAGCCGCCAGCTCCCCCGGGCCCACTACGAGCAGTACTTC
CDR3aa: CASSRQLPRAHYEQYF

abundance: few
d_gene: -
v_gene: TRBV7-9
j_gene: TRBJ2-7
CDR3nt: TGTGCCAGCAGCCCAGGGGCTTTCTACGAGCAGTACTTC
CDR3aa: CASSPGAFYEQYF

abundance: many
d_gene: TRBD2
v_gene: TRBV28
j_gene: TRBJ2-1
CDR3nt: TGTGCCAGCACGAGCGGGGGGTGGAATGAGCAGTTCTTC
CDR3aa: CASTSGGWNEQFF

abundance: many
d_gene: TRBD1
v_gene: TRBV20-1
j_gene: TRBJ1-1
CDR3nt: TGCAGTGCCAGAACAGGGGGCACTGAAGCTTTCTTT
CDR3aa: CSARTGGTEAFF